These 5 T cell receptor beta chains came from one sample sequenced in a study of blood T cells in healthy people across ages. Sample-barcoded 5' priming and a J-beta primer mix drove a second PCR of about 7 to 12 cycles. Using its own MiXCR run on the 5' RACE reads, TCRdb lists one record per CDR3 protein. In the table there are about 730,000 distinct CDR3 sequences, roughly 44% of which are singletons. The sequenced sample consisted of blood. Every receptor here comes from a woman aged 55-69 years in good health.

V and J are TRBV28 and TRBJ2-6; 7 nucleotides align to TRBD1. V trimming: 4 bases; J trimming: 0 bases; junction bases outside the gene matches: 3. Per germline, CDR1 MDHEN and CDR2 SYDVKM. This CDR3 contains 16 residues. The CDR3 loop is CASSSGTDSGANVLTF. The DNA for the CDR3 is TGTGCCAGCAGTTCCGGGACAGACTCTGGGGCCAACGTCCTGACTTTC.

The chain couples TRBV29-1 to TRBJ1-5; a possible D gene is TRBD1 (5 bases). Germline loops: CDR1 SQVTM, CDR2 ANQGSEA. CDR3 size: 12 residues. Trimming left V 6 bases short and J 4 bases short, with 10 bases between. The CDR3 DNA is TGCAGCGTCGGGGACCGAAATCAGCCCCAGCATTTT. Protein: CSVGDRNQPQHF.

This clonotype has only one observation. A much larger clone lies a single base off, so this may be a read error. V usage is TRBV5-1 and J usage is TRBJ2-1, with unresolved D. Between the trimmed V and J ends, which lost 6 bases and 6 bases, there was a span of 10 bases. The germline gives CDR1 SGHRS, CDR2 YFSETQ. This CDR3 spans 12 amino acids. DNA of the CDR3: TGCGCCAGCAACTCGGACGGCAATGAGCAGTTCTTC. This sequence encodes CASNSDGNEQFF. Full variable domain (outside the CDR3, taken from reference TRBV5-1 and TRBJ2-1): KAGVTQTPRYLIKTRGQQVTLSCSPISGHRSVSWYQQTPGQGLQFLFEYFSETQRNKGNFPGRFSGRQFSNSRSEMNVSTLELGDSALYLCASNSDGNEQFFGPGTRLTVL.

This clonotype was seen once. The CDR3 DNA follows: TGCGCCAGCAGCTTGACGGGCGGGGGGGCTGCGGAGACCCAGTACTTC. Protein sequence: CASSLTGGGAAETQYF. This chain connects TRBV5-1 to TRBJ2-7, with 9 bases that match TRBD2. Judging by the DNA end, TRBJ2-5 fits better; the J call may be wrong. Germline-derived CDR1 and CDR2 are SGHRS and YFSETQ. This CDR3 has 16 amino acids.

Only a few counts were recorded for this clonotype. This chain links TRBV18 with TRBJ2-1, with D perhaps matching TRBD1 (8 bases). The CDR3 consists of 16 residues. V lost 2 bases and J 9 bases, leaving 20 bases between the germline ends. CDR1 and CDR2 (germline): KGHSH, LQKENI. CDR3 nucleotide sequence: TGTGCCAGCTCACCAGTCGAGATGACAGGGGAGGGTGAGCAGTTCTTC. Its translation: CASSPVEMTGEGEQFF.